This TCR beta chain was sequenced for a study of blood T cell repertoires in COVID-19. The germline gives CDR1 SNHLY, CDR2 FYNNEI. CDR3 size: 13 residues. The V segment lost 6 bases and the J segment 1 base; nucleotides outside the gene matches: 2. As handled by the study authors: Amplification from reference gene primers served as the basis for estimated nucleated cell counts. Method: immunoSEQ multiplex PCR; TCRdb's copy keeps in-frame clones and lacks some. That table supplies the V and J calls and clone size; D and trimming were determined from the DNA. In the table there are about 160,000 clones, approximately 86% of which are singletons.

Sequenced: peripheral blood. The chain recombines TRBV2 with TRBJ2-7, with 8 bases identical to TRBD2. This TCR was recovered from a man between 65 and 85 years old with acute or convalescent COVID-19. CDR3 coding DNA: TGTGCCAGCAGGGAGCGGGAGTCCTACGAGCAGTACTTC. This sequence encodes CASRERESYEQYF.